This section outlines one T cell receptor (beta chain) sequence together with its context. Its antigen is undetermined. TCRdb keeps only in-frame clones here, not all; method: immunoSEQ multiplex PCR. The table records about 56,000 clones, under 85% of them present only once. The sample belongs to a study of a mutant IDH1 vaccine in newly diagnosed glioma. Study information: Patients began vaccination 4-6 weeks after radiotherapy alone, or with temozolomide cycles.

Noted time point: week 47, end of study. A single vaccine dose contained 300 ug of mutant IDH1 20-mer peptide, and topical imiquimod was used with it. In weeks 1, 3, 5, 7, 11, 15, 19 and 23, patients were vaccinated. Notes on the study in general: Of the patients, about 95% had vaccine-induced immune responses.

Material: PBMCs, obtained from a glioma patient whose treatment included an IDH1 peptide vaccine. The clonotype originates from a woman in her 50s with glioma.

The CDR3, as DNA: TGTGCCATCAGTGATTTAATTAACTCTGGGGCCAACGTCCTGACTTTC. This sequence encodes CAISDLINSGANVLTF. The chain uses TRBV10-3 and TRBJ2-6; D gene unclear. Germline V gene lookup returns CDR1 ENHRY and CDR2 SYGVKD. CDR3 length equals 16 residues. V was trimmed by 3 bases and J by 0 bases, leaving 9 bases between them.